The 11 T cell receptor beta chains below come from one sample, sequenced in a study of beta chain features in type 1 diabetes. The whole isolated RNA underwent reverse transcription, so sequencing captured expressed TCRB transcripts. Method: immunoSEQ multiplex PCR; TCRdb's copy keeps in-frame clones and lacks some. Among roughly 700,000 clones, roughly 13% were seen once, and the ten largest hold approximately 0.022%. What these receptors recognize is not known. Whole-study results and caveats: TCRB CDR3s were moderately but significantly shorter in Type 1 diabetes patients in all four CD4+ subsets.

The sample taken for sequencing was naive CD4+ T cells from blood. The receptors stem from a man aged 18 to 29 with type 1 diabetes.

This clone appeared a few times. The chain uses TRBV5-1 and TRBJ2-5, with TRBD1 identical over 9 bases. CDR3 length: 16 residues. V lost 0 bases, J lost 5 bases, and 8 bases stayed unmatched. Germline-derived CDR1 and CDR2 are SGHRS and YFSETQ. This CDR3 is CASSLGVGQGLETQYF. The CDR3 nucleotides are TGCGCCAGCAGCTTGGGCGTGGGACAGGGCCTCGAGACCCAGTACTTC.

The sample holds a few counts of this clone. The chain uses TRBV5-6 and TRBJ1-2; D is uncertain. Germline assignment: CDR1 SGHDT and CDR2 YYEEEE. The V gene lost 1 base and the J gene lost 4 bases, with 11 bases spanning the gap. The CDR3 is 14 amino acids. The CDR3 reads CASSLRHPAYGYTF. The CDR3, as DNA: TGTGCCAGCAGCTTGCGTCATCCAGCCTATGGCTACACCTTC. Full variable domain (remainder filled in from reference TRBV5-6 and TRBJ1-2): DAGVTQSPTHLIKTRGQQVTLRCSPKSGHDTVSWYQQALGQGPQFIFQYYEEEERQRGNFPDRFSGHQFPNYSSELNVNALLLGDSALYLCASSLRHPAYGYTFGSGTRLTVV.

This clone was seen only a few times. The CDR3 region is CSVGGQIITEAFF. The CDR3 DNA is TGCAGCGTTGGGGGACAAATCATCACTGAAGCTTTCTTT. This chain uses TRBV29-1 with TRBJ1-1, with TRBD1 as a possible D gene (6 bases). V was shortened by 4 bases and J by 4 bases, with 13 bases between the two germline ends. The length of the CDR3 is 13 residues. Per the germline V gene, CDR1 is SQVTM and CDR2 is ANQGSEA.

This clone was counted a few times. CDR3 region: CASSKADSRQETQYF. In DNA form, the CDR3 reads TGTGCCAGCAGCAAAGCCGACAGCCGACAAGAGACCCAGTACTTC. V gene TRBV7-9 combines with J gene TRBJ2-5; D may be TRBD1 (5 bases). This CDR3 spans 15 amino acids. Germline loops: CDR1 SEHNR, CDR2 FQNEAQ (reference sequence). V gave up 5 bases and J gave up 2 bases, with 15 bases separating them.

This clone has more than one count but fewer than ten. This chain links TRBV4-1 with TRBJ2-3, with D possibly being TRBD2 (5 bases). The CDR3 has 14 residues. Germline V gene sequence: CDR1 MGHRA, CDR2 YSYEKL. V was pared by 6 bases and J by 4 bases, with 14 bases between. CDR3 protein: CASSPTRFPDTQYF. CDR3 nucleotides: TGCGCCAGCAGTCCCACTAGGTTCCCAGATACGCAGTATTTT.

This clone occurred a few times. V gene TRBV19 combines with J gene TRBJ1-2; the D gene is possibly TRBD1 (6 bases). The CDR3 spans 14 residues. The V end was cut by 7 bases, the J end by 3 bases, with 15 bases between. The germline V gene encodes CDR1 LNHDA and CDR2 SQIVND (reference sequence). The CDR3 coding sequence is TGTGCCAGTACCACGACAGGATGGGACTATGGCTACACCTTC. This gives the protein CASTTTGWDYGYTF.

Only a few counts were recorded for this clone. This chain links TRBV30 with TRBJ2-7; D is possibly TRBD1 (5 bases). The V and J ends lost 8 bases and 1 base respectively, with 9 bases between them. Germline assignment: CDR1 GTSNPN and CDR2 SVGIG (reference sequence). The CDR3 is made up of 11 amino acids. DNA of the CDR3: TGTGCCACAGGAGTTTCCTACGAGCAGTACTTC. Translation gives CATGVSYEQYF.

The rearrangement uses TRBV15 and TRBJ2-3; perhaps TRBD2 as D (6 bases). In germline, CDR1 is LNHNV, CDR2 YYDKDF (reference sequence). This CDR3 comprises 17 residues. V lost 0 bases, J lost 1 base, and 14 bases lay in between. The CDR3 region has the DNA TGTGCCACCAGCAGAGATCTCGCACTAGCAGGCACAGATACGCAGTATTTT. It specifies CATSRDLALAGTDTQYF.

The rearrangement links TRBV5-6 to TRBJ1-6; D is unclear. The V end lost 4 bases, the J end lost 9 bases, and 17 bases lay between the germline ends. The CDR3 loop spans 15 amino acids. Germline V gene lookup returns CDR1 SGHDT and CDR2 YYEEEE. CDR3 nucleotide sequence: TGTGCCAGCAGCCCCCGGGAAGAAGGTGGTTCACCCCTCCACTTT. Translation gives CASSPREEGGSPLHF.

There are a few counts of this clone. The rearrangement joins TRBV27 to TRBJ1-5; D ambiguous. The CDR3 is made up of 15 amino acids. Trimming took 3 bases from V and 5 from J, leaving 14 bases between them. Per the germline V gene, CDR1 is MNHEY and CDR2 is SMNVEV (reference sequence). As DNA, the CDR3 is TGTGCCAGCAGTTTTACCAGGTCGGGCTATCAGCCCCAGCATTTT. Translating gives CASSFTRSGYQPQHF.

This clone has more than one count but fewer than ten. The chain recombines TRBV29-1 with TRBJ2-7; no definite D call. The CDR3 contains 13 residues. Germline V gene data show CDR1 as SQVTM and CDR2 as ANQGSEA. V lost 4 bases and J 0 bases, leaving 10 bases between the germline ends. The chain's CDR3 is CSVATRVSYEQYF. The CDR3 nucleotides read TGCAGCGTTGCTACTCGGGTCTCCTACGAGCAGTACTTC.